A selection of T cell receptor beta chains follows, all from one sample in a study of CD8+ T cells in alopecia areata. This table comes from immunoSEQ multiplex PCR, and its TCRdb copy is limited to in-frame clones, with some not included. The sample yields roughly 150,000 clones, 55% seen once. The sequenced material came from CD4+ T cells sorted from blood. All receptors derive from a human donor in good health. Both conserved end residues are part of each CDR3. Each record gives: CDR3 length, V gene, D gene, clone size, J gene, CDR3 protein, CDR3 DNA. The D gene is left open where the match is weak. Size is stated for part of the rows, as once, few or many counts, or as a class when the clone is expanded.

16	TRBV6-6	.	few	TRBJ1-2	CASSYSATGKLNGYTF	TGTGCCAGCAGTTACAGTGCAACAGGGAAGTTAAATGGCTACACCTTC
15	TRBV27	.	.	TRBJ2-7	CASSLVPGSTYEQYF	TGTGCCAGCAGTTTAGTCCCAGGGTCCACCTACGAGCAGTACTTC
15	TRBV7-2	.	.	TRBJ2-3	CASSLGPLTADTQYF	TGTGCCAGCAGCTTAGGACCCCTAACGGCAGATACGCAGTATTTT
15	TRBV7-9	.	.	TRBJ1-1	CASSFPQGERVEAFF	TGTGCCAGCAGCTTCCCACAGGGAGAGAGGGTTGAAGCTTTCTTT
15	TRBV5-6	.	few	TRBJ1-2	CASSLRQGRPSGYTF	TGTGCCAGCAGCTTGAGGCAGGGGCGCCCCAGTGGCTACACCTTC
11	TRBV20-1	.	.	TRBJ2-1	CSATPRREQFF	TGCAGTGCTACCCCTAGGCGTGAGCAGTTCTTC
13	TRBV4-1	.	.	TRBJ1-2	CASSQEGGYGYTF	TGCGCCAGCAGCCAAGAAGGGGGCTATGGCTACACCTTC
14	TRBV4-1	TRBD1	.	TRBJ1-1	CASSPTGTGAKAFF	TGCGCCAGCAGTCCAACAGGAACAGGGGCAAAAGCTTTCTTT
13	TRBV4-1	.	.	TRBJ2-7	CASARTGDYEQYF	TGCGCCAGCGCCAGAACCGGGGACTACGAGCAGTACTTC
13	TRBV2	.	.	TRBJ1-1	CASSRRMNTEAFF	TGTGCCAGCAGTCGACGGATGAACACTGAAGCTTTCTTT
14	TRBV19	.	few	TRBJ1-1	CASSFRRENTEAFF	TGTGCCAGTAGTTTTCGTAGAGAGAACACTGAAGCTTTCTTT
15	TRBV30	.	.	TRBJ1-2	CAWSVRAKGNYGYTF	TGTGCCTGGAGTGTAAGGGCCAAGGGGAACTATGGCTACACCTTC
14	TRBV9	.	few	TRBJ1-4	CASSYRATNEKLFF	TGTGCCAGCAGCTATAGGGCAACTAATGAAAAACTGTTTTTT
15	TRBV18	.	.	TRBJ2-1	CASSLDSGTVSEQFF	TGTGCCAGCTCACTCGACAGCGGGACAGTCAGCGAGCAGTTCTTC
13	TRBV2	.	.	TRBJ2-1	CASSERGDNEQFF	TGTGCCAGCAGTGAACGGGGAGACAATGAGCAGTTCTTC
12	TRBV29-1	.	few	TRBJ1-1	CSATGWDTEAFF	TGCAGCGCTACAGGGTGGGACACTGAAGCTTTCTTT
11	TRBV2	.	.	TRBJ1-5	CAGGRDQPQHF	TGTGCCGGGGGAAGGGACCAGCCCCAGCATTTT
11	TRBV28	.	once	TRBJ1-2	CASSARYGYTF	TGTGCCAGCAGTGCCAGGTATGGCTACACCTTC
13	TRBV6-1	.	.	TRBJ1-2	CASISDGFYGYTF	TGTGCCAGCATATCGGACGGATTCTATGGCTACACCTTC
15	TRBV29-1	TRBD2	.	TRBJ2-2	CSALAGGLSTGELFF	TGCAGCGCCTTAGCGGGCGGTTTGAGCACCGGGGAGCTGTTTTTT
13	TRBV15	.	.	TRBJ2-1	CATSRVSYNEQFF	TGTGCCACCAGCAGAGTCTCATACAATGAGCAGTTCTTC
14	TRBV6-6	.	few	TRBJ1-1	CASIPPGRETEAFF	TGTGCCAGCATTCCCCCCGGGAGGGAAACTGAAGCTTTCTTT
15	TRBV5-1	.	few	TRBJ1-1	CASTPLLTGNTEAFF	TGCGCCAGCACCCCATTACTGACAGGGAACACTGAAGCTTTCTTT
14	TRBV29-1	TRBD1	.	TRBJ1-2	CSVDYRGRGYGYTF	TGCAGCGTTGATTACAGGGGGCGAGGCTATGGCTACACCTTC
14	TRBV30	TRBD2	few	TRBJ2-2	CACQGLDLTGELFF	TGTGCCTGCCAGGGACTAGACCTAACCGGGGAGCTGTTTTTT
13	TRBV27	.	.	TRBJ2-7	CASSRGRTYEQYF	TGTGCCAGCAGTCGAGGACGGACCTACGAGCAGTACTTC
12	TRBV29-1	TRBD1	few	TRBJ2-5	CSVRQGRETQYF	TGCAGCGTTCGACAGGGTCGGGAGACCCAGTACTTC
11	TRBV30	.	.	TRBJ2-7	CAGGQIYEQYF	TGTGCCGGCGGACAGATCTACGAGCAGTACTTC
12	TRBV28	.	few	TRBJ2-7	CASSSGLYEQYF	TGTGCCAGCAGTTCGGGACTCTACGAGCAGTACTTC
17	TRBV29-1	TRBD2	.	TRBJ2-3	CSVEGLRTSGSTDTQYF	TGCAGCGTTGAGGGCCTCCGGACTAGCGGGAGTACAGATACGCAGTATTTT
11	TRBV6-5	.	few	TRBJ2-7	CASSGSYEQYF	TGTGCCAGCAGTGGGAGCTACGAGCAGTACTTC
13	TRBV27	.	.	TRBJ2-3	CASSPDRTDTQYF	TGTGCCAGCAGTCCGGACCGCACAGATACGCAGTATTTT
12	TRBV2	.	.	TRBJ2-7	CASSEHSYEQYF	TGTGCCAGCAGTGAACATTCGTACGAGCAGTACTTC
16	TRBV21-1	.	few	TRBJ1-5	CASSKIDGVCNQPQHF	TGTGCCAGCAGCAAAATTGATGGGGTTTGCAATCAGCCCCAGCATTTT
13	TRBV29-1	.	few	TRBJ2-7	CSVELESPYEQYF	TGCAGCGTTGAATTGGAATCCCCCTACGAGCAGTACTTC
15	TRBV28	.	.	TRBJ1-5	CASSPAGGTYQPQHF	TGTGCCAGCAGTCCGGCGGGAGGGACCTATCAGCCCCAGCATTTT
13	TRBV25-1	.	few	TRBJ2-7	CASSEFGSDEQYF	TGTGCCAGCAGTGAATTCGGATCTGACGAGCAGTACTTC
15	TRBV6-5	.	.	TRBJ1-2	CASSYSNWGTYGYTF	TGTGCCAGCAGTTACTCGAATTGGGGGACCTATGGCTACACCTTC
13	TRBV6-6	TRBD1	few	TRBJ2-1	CASRNRGRGEQFF	TGTGCCAGCAGGAACAGGGGGCGCGGTGAGCAGTTCTTC
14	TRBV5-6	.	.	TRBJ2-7	CASSLEQRNYEQYF	TGTGCCAGCAGCTTGGAACAGAGAAACTACGAGCAGTACTTC
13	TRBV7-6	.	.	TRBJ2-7	CASSLASESEQYF	TGTGCCAGCAGCTTAGCCTCCGAGAGCGAGCAGTACTTC
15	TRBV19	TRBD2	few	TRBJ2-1	CASSMGLAGINEQFF	TGTGCCAGTAGTATGGGACTAGCGGGAATTAATGAGCAGTTCTTC
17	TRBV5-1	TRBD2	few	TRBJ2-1	CASSLGLAVSSYNEQFF	TGCGCCAGCAGCTTGGGACTAGCGGTCTCCTCCTACAATGAGCAGTTCTTC
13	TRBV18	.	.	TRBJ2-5	CASSRANQETQYF	TGTGCCAGCTCTCGGGCAAACCAAGAGACCCAGTACTTC
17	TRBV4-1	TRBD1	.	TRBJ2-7	CASSQPTGTGNFYEQYF	TGCGCCAGCAGCCAACCAACCGGGACAGGGAACTTCTACGAGCAGTACTTC
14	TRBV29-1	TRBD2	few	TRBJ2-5	CSARRGGFGETQYF	TGCAGCGCTCGCCGGGGAGGGTTCGGAGAGACCCAGTACTTC
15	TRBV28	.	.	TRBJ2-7	CASSRGGQRSYEQYF	TGTGCCAGCAGCCGGGGGGGACAGCGCTCCTACGAGCAGTACTTC
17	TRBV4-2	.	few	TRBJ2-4	CASSQEVGGVAKNIQYF	TGTGCCAGCAGCCAAGAAGTAGGAGGAGTAGCCAAAAACATTCAGTACTTC
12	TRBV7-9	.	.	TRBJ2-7	CASSFMSYEQYF	TGTGCCAGTAGCTTCATGTCCTACGAGCAGTACTTC
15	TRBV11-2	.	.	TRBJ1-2	CASSPRQESENGYTF	TGTGCCAGCAGCCCTCGACAGGAATCAGAAAATGGCTACACCTTC
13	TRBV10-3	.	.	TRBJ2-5	CAISAGTQETQYF	TGTGCCATCAGTGCCGGGACCCAAGAGACCCAGTACTTC